Below, 15 T cell receptor beta chains from the same sample are listed, as sequenced in a study of blood T cell repertoires in COVID-19 (dated by TCRdb to about 2020). The library was built by means of the immunoSEQ multiplex PCR assay. Sourced from immuneACCESS, this table was stored by TCRdb with only in-frame sequences that have V and J called. A share of the clones is absent; for the studies checked, an unresolved V gene accounts for under half, and the remainder has no known explanation. In all, the sample holds roughly 290,000 clones, and roughly 85% of those were seen once. The ten largest clonotypes hold roughly 2.3% of the sample. Material for sequencing was PBMCs or T cells enriched from blood (not recorded which). The receptors shown here come from a man between 25 and 39 years old who had recovered from COVID-19.

CDR3 residues: CASSSGTRSDTQYF. The CDR3, as DNA: TGTGCCAGCAGCTCCGGGACTAGATCAGATACGCAGTATTTT. V is TRBV7-2 and J is TRBJ2-3; 8 bases fit TRBD2. In germline, CDR1 is SGHTA, CDR2 FQGNSA. J gave up 4 bases and V 4 bases, and 4 bases lay outside the gene matches. There are 14 residues in the CDR3.

The chain employs TRBV5-1 and TRBJ1-2; TRBD1 agrees at 7 bases. The CDR3 extends over 13 amino acids. V was pared by 5 bases and J by 5 bases, with 6 bases of the junction left unmatched. CDR1 is SGHRS and CDR2 is YFSETQ in the germline V gene. The CDR3 protein is CASSPGTAYGYTF. CDR3 nucleotide sequence: TGCGCCAGCAGTCCCGGGACAGCTTATGGCTACACCTTC.

The chain combines TRBV19 with TRBJ1-6; TRBD1 might be the D (6 bases). This CDR3 is built from 13 residues. The germline CDR1 and CDR2 sequences are LNHDA and SQIVND (reference sequence). Trimming left V 7 bases short and J 5 bases short, with 9 bases between. CDR3 DNA: TGTGCCAGTAAAGGACAGAATAATTCACCCCTCCACTTT. As protein: CASKGQNNSPLHF.

V and J are TRBV11-2 and TRBJ1-2; a possible D gene is TRBD1 (6 bases). V lost 1 base and J lost 4, with 13 bases in between. The V gene's germline CDR1 is SGHAT and CDR2 FQNNGV. There are 15 residues in the CDR3. The CDR3 bases are TGTGCCAGCAGCTTAGCTGTGGGGGCTGGCTATGGCTACACCTTC. This encodes CASSLAVGAGYGYTF.

J is TRBJ2-2 and V is TRBV6-5; D might be TRBD1 (5 bases). The CDR3 extends over 14 amino acids. The V gene's germline CDR1 is MNHEY and CDR2 SVGAGI. V was clipped by 7 bases and J by 3 bases, with 12 bases between them. CDR3 sequence: CASKEPGYTGELFF. CDR3 DNA sequence: TGTGCCAGCAAAGAACCAGGGTACACCGGGGAGCTGTTTTTT.

The V gene is TRBV11-2, the J gene TRBJ1-1, with 8 bases matching TRBD1. V was pared by 5 bases and J by 1 base, with 3 bases of the junction left unmatched. CDR1 and CDR2 (germline): SGHAT, FQNNGV. The CDR3 loop spans 14 amino acids. CDR3 loop: CASSRDRQNTEAFF. CDR3 nucleotide sequence: TGTGCCAGCAGCCGGGACAGGCAGAACACTGAAGCTTTCTTT. Using reference TRBV11-2 and TRBJ1-1 for the parts outside the CDR3, the full variable domain is EAGVAQSPRYKIIEKRQSVAFWCNPISGHATLYWYQQILGQGPKLLIQFQNNGVVDDSQLPKDRFSAERLKGVDSTLKIQPAKLEDSAVYLCASSRDRQNTEAFFGQGTRLTVV.

V gene TRBV11-3 combines with J gene TRBJ2-2, with 8 nucleotides matching TRBD1. Germline assignment: CDR1 SGHNT and CDR2 YENEEA. V was clipped by 3 bases and J by 8 bases; unmatched bases: 2. CDR3 length: 13 amino acids. This CDR3 is CASSFRGLGELFF. DNA for the CDR3: TGTGCCAGCAGCTTCAGGGGGCTTGGGGAGCTGTTTTTT.

The chain uses TRBV13 and TRBJ2-7, with 8 positions matching TRBD2. Per germline, CDR1 PRHDT and CDR2 FYEKMQ (reference sequence). The CDR3 is 13 amino acids. V shed 4 bases and J 6 bases; nucleotides not matched to a gene: 5. The CDR3 region is CASSSSGGGEQYF. In nucleotides, the CDR3 is TGTGCCAGCAGCTCGTCCGGGGGGGGCGAGCAGTACTTC.

This chain uses TRBV7-3 with TRBJ2-1; 12 bases map to TRBD2. The V gene's germline CDR1 is SGHTA and CDR2 FQGTGA. With 6 bases clipped from V and 5 bases from J, the junction kept 5 bases outside the gene matches. The CDR3 extends over 15 amino acids. The CDR3 region has the DNA TGTGCCAGCAGACCGACTAGCGGGGGCCACAATGAGCAGTTCTTC. Translation: CASRPTSGGHNEQFF. The full variable domain, its missing parts supplied by reference TRBV7-3 and TRBJ2-1, is GAGVSQTPSNKVTEKGKYVELRCDPISGHTALYWYRQSLGQGPEFLIYFQGTGAADDSGLPNDRFFAVRPEGSVSTLKIQRTERGDSAVYLCASRPTSGGHNEQFFGPGTRLTVL.

CDR3 DNA sequence: TGCGCCAGCAGCGACTCCGGGACATCCCACACCGGGGAGCTGTTTTTT. It is translated as CASSDSGTSHTGELFF. The chain recombines TRBV5-1 with TRBJ2-2; D may be TRBD1 (6 bases). From germline, CDR1 is SGHRS and CDR2 YFSETQ. Trimming took off 4 bases at V and 3 bases at J, with 16 bases between the two ends. The CDR3 length is 16 residues.

The chain couples TRBV5-1 to TRBJ2-7, with D uncertain. Trimming took 0 bases from V and 1 from J, leaving 8 bases between them. Germline lookup yields CDR1 SGHRS and CDR2 YFSETQ. The CDR3 totals 14 residues. The chain's CDR3 is CASSLDGPSYEQYF. The CDR3 DNA reads TGCGCCAGCAGCTTGGATGGCCCTTCCTACGAGCAGTACTTC. Drawing the rest from reference TRBV5-1 and TRBJ2-7, the complete variable domain is KAGVTQTPRYLIKTRGQQVTLSCSPISGHRSVSWYQQTPGQGLQFLFEYFSETQRNKGNFPGRFSGRQFSNSRSEMNVSTLELGDSALYLCASSLDGPSYEQYFGPGTRLTVT.

The CDR3 coding sequence is TGCGCCAGCAGCTTGGCCTCGTACACCGGGGAGCTGTTTTTT. This translates into CASSLASYTGELFF. This rearrangement joins TRBV5-1 to TRBJ2-2, with no clear D. Germline V gene lookup returns CDR1 SGHRS and CDR2 YFSETQ. The V end was cut by 0 bases, the J end by 3 bases, with 6 bases between. CDR3 size: 14 residues.

V gene TRBV7-6 combines with J gene TRBJ2-1; the match to TRBD2 covers 8 bases. Germline V gene data show CDR1 as SGHVS and CDR2 as FNYEAQ. The CDR3 has 17 residues. The ends lost 5 bases at V and 2 bases at J; junction bases unmatched: 11. This CDR3 is CASSPQLSGATYNEQFF. CDR3 in DNA: TGTGCCAGCAGCCCCCAACTTAGCGGGGCAACCTACAATGAGCAGTTCTTC.

The chain joins TRBV6-5 to TRBJ2-5; D ambiguous. CDR1 is MNHEY and CDR2 is SVGAGI in the germline V gene. V lost 2 bases to trimming and J lost 7 bases, with 11 bases between them. The CDR3 has 13 amino acids. The CDR3 loop reads CASSYSAPGTQYF. In DNA, the CDR3 is TGTGCCAGCAGTTACAGTGCCCCAGGGACCCAGTACTTC.

The chain uses TRBV7-6 and TRBJ2-7; D is ambiguous. In germline, CDR1 is SGHVS, CDR2 FNYEAQ. V was cut by 1 base and J by 2 bases, with 15 bases left in between. This CDR3 has 16 amino acids. The CDR3 DNA reads as TGTGCCAGCAGCTTAGGCGCCAGGTCTGTTACCTACGAGCAGTACTTC. It encodes CASSLGARSVTYEQYF.